Below, 14 T cell receptor beta chains from the same sample are listed, as sequenced in a study of cytomegalovirus exposure and HLA in healthy donors. The primer mix had 60 Vbeta and 13 Jbeta primers. The protocol was immunoSEQ multiplex PCR, while the TCRdb copy is restricted to in-frame clones and leaves out a portion. The top ten clones hold roughly 9.8% of a sample with roughly 110,000 clones, around 77% of them seen once. Sequenced input: PBMCs. Source of these receptors: a man aged 35-49 years in good health and CMV-seropositive.

The chain employs TRBV7-2 and TRBJ1-4, with D hard to call. Germline CDR1 is SGHTA and CDR2 is FQGNSA. The CDR3 is 14 residues long. The V end was cut by 5 bases, the J end by 8 bases, with 15 bases between. CDR3 sequence: CASSGGPEEEKLFF. CDR3 bases: TGTGCCAGCAGCGGAGGGCCGGAGGAAGAAAAACTGTTTTTT.

This CDR3 reads CASSHDRGWGNQPQHF. CDR3 in DNA: TGTGCCAGCAGTCACGACAGGGGTTGGGGCAATCAGCCCCAGCATTTT. The rearrangement uses TRBV28 and TRBJ1-5; 8 bases fit TRBD1. The CDR3 loop spans 16 amino acids. The J segment lost 2 bases and the V segment lost 5 bases, leaving 8 bases of the junction unmatched. Germline CDR1 is MDHEN and CDR2 is SYDVKM.

The J gene is TRBJ1-2, the V gene TRBV4-3; unclear D gene. Germline V gene sequence: CDR1 LGHNA, CDR2 YSLEER. V shed 0 bases and J shed 7 bases, with 12 bases lying between them. The length of the CDR3 is 14 residues. CDR3 region: CASSQDPVITGYTF. The DNA for the CDR3 is TGCGCCAGCAGCCAAGATCCGGTCATAACTGGCTACACCTTC.

The chain employs TRBV28 and TRBJ1-6, with TRBD1 matching over 7 bases. V trimming: 5 bases; J trimming: 0 bases; junction bases outside the gene matches: 7. This CDR3 contains 17 residues. Germline V gene data show CDR1 as MDHEN and CDR2 as SYDVKM. The CDR3 loop reads CASSPTGRSSYNSPLHF. CDR3 nucleotide sequence: TGTGCCAGCAGTCCGACAGGGAGAAGCTCCTATAATTCACCCCTCCACTTT.

This clone was seen a single time. The chain has TRBV28 and TRBJ1-3, with 7 bases aligning to TRBD1. The CDR3 has 16 residues. J gave up 0 bases and V 8 bases, and 10 bases lay outside the gene matches. The germline CDR1 and CDR2 sequences are MDHEN and SYDVKM. Written as DNA, the CDR3 is TGTGCCAGCCCGCCCCCCACAGGGGACTCTGGAAACACCATATATTTT. Translating gives CASPPPTGDSGNTIYF.

The chain is built from TRBV4-3 and TRBJ1-1, with D tentatively TRBD1 (6 bases). The CDR3 consists of 15 residues. Germline V lookup: CDR1 LGHNA, CDR2 YSLEER. V was trimmed by 0 bases and J by 1 base, leaving 9 bases between them. In nucleotides, the CDR3 is TGCGCCAGCAGCCAAGAGATACAGGGGAACACTGAAGCTTTCTTT. Translation: CASSQEIQGNTEAFF.

The sample holds a few counts of this clone. The V call is TRBV11-2, the J call TRBJ2-3, with D maybe TRBD2 (5 bases). This CDR3 region has 16 residues. Germline-derived CDR1 and CDR2 are SGHAT and FQNNGV. V lost 1 base and J lost 2, with 13 bases in between. CDR3 bases: TGTGCCAGCAGCTTAGGGTCAGGAGGTTTCACAGATACGCAGTATTTT. Amino acid sequence: CASSLGSGGFTDTQYF.

The V gene is TRBV19, the J gene TRBJ2-1; 11 bases map to TRBD2. The germline gives CDR1 LNHDA, CDR2 SQIVND (reference sequence). The CDR3 is made up of 17 amino acids. Trimming cost V 6 bases and J 4 bases; bases outside gene matches: 11. The DNA of the CDR3 is TGTGCCAGTAGCCGTGCCAACCTAGCGGGGGGTTACAATGAGCAGTTCTTC. This translates into CASSRANLAGGYNEQFF.

The chain uses TRBV6-5 and TRBJ2-7, with a possible D match to TRBD2 (5 bases). The V gene's germline CDR1 is MNHEY and CDR2 SVGAGI. V was pared by 7 bases and J by 5 bases, with 15 bases between. The CDR3 is made up of 13 amino acids. This CDR3 is CASNNPSRDEQYF. CDR3 in DNA: TGTGCCAGCAACAACCCCTCGAGGGACGAGCAGTACTTC.

The genes are TRBV7-3 and TRBJ1-6; D unclear. Per the germline V gene, CDR1 is SGHTA and CDR2 is FQGTGA. Trimming stripped 1 base from V and 7 bases from J, with 5 bases between. The CDR3 loop spans 13 amino acids. As DNA, the CDR3 is TGTGCCAGCAGCTTAATCAGGAATTCACCCCTCCACTTT. Protein product: CASSLIRNSPLHF.

This clone turned up a few times. This chain links TRBV5-6 with TRBJ2-7, with TRBD1 matching 7 bases. The CDR3 spans 14 residues. Germline V lookup: CDR1 SGHDT, CDR2 YYEEEE. The junction had 7 bases not matched to a gene; V was cut back by 4 bases and J by 3 bases. The CDR3 coding sequence is TGTGCCAGCAGCCTAAGGGACAGCTACTACGAGCAGTACTTC. As protein: CASSLRDSYYEQYF.

This clone was recorded only once. The rearrangement links TRBV28 to TRBJ1-2, with TRBD1 matching 12 bases. Per the germline V gene, CDR1 is MDHEN and CDR2 is SYDVKM. J was trimmed by 5 bases and V by 5 bases; bases with no gene match: 6. This CDR3 is built from 15 residues. The CDR3 loop reads CASSSPGQGAYGYTF. The CDR3 DNA follows: TGTGCCAGCAGTAGCCCGGGACAGGGGGCATATGGCTACACCTTC.

The CDR3 nucleotides are TGTGCCTGGCAGGGGTTGGCTAATGAAAAACTGTTTTTT. It encodes CAWQGLANEKLFF. This chain links TRBV30 with TRBJ1-4; perhaps TRBD1 as D (6 bases). Trimming left V 5 bases short and J 3 bases short, with 10 bases between. The CDR3 runs to 13 residues. Germline CDR1 reads GTSNPN; CDR2 reads SVGIG (reference sequence). The variable domain in full, with the rest retrieved from reference TRBV30 and TRBJ1-4, is SQTIHQWPATLVQPVGSPLSLECTVEGTSNPNLYWYRQAAGRGLQLLFYSVGIGQISSEVPQNLSASRPQDRQFILSSKKLLLSDSGFYLCAWQGLANEKLFFGSGTQLSVL.

CDR3 in DNA: TGTGCCAGCAGCTCCGGACAGGGGGGCCCTTACAATGAGCAGTTCTTC. Amino acids: CASSSGQGGPYNEQFF. The chain couples TRBV7-8 to TRBJ2-1; the match to TRBD1 covers 10 bases. The CDR3 runs to 16 residues. The J segment lost 4 bases and the V segment lost 4 bases, leaving 7 bases of the junction unmatched. CDR1 and CDR2 (germline): SGHVS, FQNEAQ.